This T cell receptor (beta chain) was documented in a study of shared clonotypes between healthy human individuals. General study points: A small donor pool kept down the genetic and exposure-history diversity that was represented.

The CDR3 totals 15 residues. Germline V CDR1 and CDR2: SGHAT, FQNNGV. V shed 0 bases and J shed 5 bases, with 13 bases lying between them. HIV-negative, healthy adults without recent acute infections or vaccinations were the donors. Into CD45RA+ naive and CD45RA-negative memory subsets, the CD4+ cells were split. Each cell subset's genomic DNA was divided evenly among several immunoSEQ plates. Here immunoSEQ multiplex PCR was the method, and the copy in TCRdb shows in-frame clones only, minus some. Of millions of clones in the sample, around nine tenths were seen once. A word on this clone: Its antigen is undetermined.

V gene TRBV11-2 combines with J gene TRBJ2-5; unclear D gene. The clonotype originates from a man younger than 30 in good health. The specimen sequenced was naive CD4+ T cells sorted from blood. Specified subset: CD45RA+ positively selected. The CDR3 sequence is CASSLDRAAWETQYF. DNA for the CDR3: TGTGCCAGCAGCTTAGATCGGGCAGCCTGGGAGACCCAGTACTTC.